The entry below gives a single T cell receptor (beta chain) sequence along with its context. What it recognizes is unknown. Terminally differentiated effector memory CD45RA+ cells were excluded by CCR7 positive selection of CD45RO-negative cells. These data come from a study of shared clonotypes between healthy human individuals. Across the study: Per donor, CD8 memory used one plate, CD8 naive used two, CD4 memory used three and CD4 naive used three. Study-level findings and limits: Of the naive CD4 clonotypes, about 5% were shared across four donors. Memory subsets generally showed smaller estimated richness than naive subsets did.

It was at deep level that the assay was run. TCRdb's table, derived via immunoSEQ multiplex PCR, lists solely in-frame clones and lacks some. The table includes about 2 million clones, 85% to 95% detected once. The sequence derives from a man between 18 and 29 years old in good health. Material for sequencing was naive CD8+ T cells sorted from blood.

The CDR3 coding sequence is TGTGCCAGCAGCTTCGATCAGGGGGCCACTGAAGCTTTCTTT. Translation gives CASSFDQGATEAFF. The rearrangement uses TRBV7-8 and TRBJ1-1, with TRBD1 identical over 8 bases. J gave up 4 bases and V 3 bases, and 4 bases lay outside the gene matches. The CDR3 loop spans 14 amino acids. Germline CDR1 is SGHVS and CDR2 is FQNEAQ.